A selection of T cell receptor beta chains follows, all from one sample in a study of blood T cell repertoires in COVID-19. This table comes from immunoSEQ multiplex PCR, and its TCRdb copy is limited to in-frame clones, with some not included. The table includes about 400,000 clones, roughly 90% detected once. The sample taken for sequencing was peripheral blood. The receptors here all came from a woman in her 30s with active or convalescent COVID-19. The CDR3 runs from the conserved cysteine through the conserved F or W. D genes are given only for firm matches. Expanded clones are given a class, and other clones once, few, many or no size at all.

clone_size	j_call	d_call	v_call	cdr3_nt	cdr3_aa
.	TRBJ1-5	TRBD1	TRBV10-2	TGCGCCACCGGAGGGACAGACCTAAGGCAGCCCCAGCATTTT	CATGGTDLRQPQHF
.	TRBJ2-5	TRBD2	TRBV5-6	TGTGCCAGCAGCTTGGCCTCGGGAGCGAGCGGGGTACGGGAGACCCAGTACTTC	CASSLASGASGVRETQYF
.	TRBJ2-5	TRBD2	TRBV9	TGTGCCAGCAGCGTAGTAGATCGAGCGGGAGTCCCAGAGACCCAGTACTTC	CASSVVDRAGVPETQYF
.	TRBJ2-7	TRBD2	TRBV18	TGTGCCAGCTCACAGCCGGGACTAGCACAGGGCGAGCAGTACTTC	CASSQPGLAQGEQYF
.	TRBJ1-1	TRBD1	TRBV4-2	TGTGCCAGCAGCTCACAAGTTGGGACAGGGGGTATGAACACTGAAGCTTTCTTT	CASSSQVGTGGMNTEAFF
.	TRBJ2-7	.	TRBV3-1/TRBV3-2	TGTGCCAGCAGCCCAGGCAGCCCAGGCTACGAGCAGTACTTC	CASSPGSPGYEQYF
once	TRBJ1-2	.	TRBV19	TGTGCCACCAAGGACAGACAGAACTATGGCTACACCTTC	CATKDRQNYGYTF
.	TRBJ1-3	.	TRBV3-1/TRBV3-2	TGTGCCAGCAGCCATGGACAGCTCTCTGGAAACACCATATATTTT	CASSHGQLSGNTIYF
.	TRBJ1-2	TRBD1	TRBV2	TGTGCCAGCAGGTTAGGGACAGGCCGCAACTATGGCTACACCTTC	CASRLGTGRNYGYTF
once	TRBJ1-4	TRBD1	TRBV4-2	TGTGCCAGCAGCATTACAGGGGCCTCAACTAATGAAAAACTGTTTTTT	CASSITGASTNEKLFF
few	TRBJ1-1	.	TRBV14	TGTGCCAGCAGCCAATATAGGGGAACTGAAGCTTTCTTT	CASSQYRGTEAFF
.	TRBJ1-2	.	TRBV3-1/TRBV3-2	TGTGCCAGCAGCCAAAGGGGGTCTCTTGGCTATGGCTACACCTTC	CASSQRGSLGYGYTF
.	TRBJ2-3	TRBD1	TRBV7-9	TGTGCCAGCAGCCCCCAGGGGGCAGATACGCAGTATTTT	CASSPQGADTQYF
.	TRBJ2-1	.	TRBV30	TGTGCCTGGACAGTATACAATGAGCAGTTCTTC	CAWTVYNEQFF
once	TRBJ2-3	TRBD2	TRBV7-9	TGTGCCAGCAGCCCACGGCCCGTCGGACTAGCGGGAATTACAGATACGCAGTATTTT	CASSPRPVGLAGITDTQYF
.	TRBJ2-1	TRBD2	TRBV27	TGTGCCAGCAGTTTCCTCGGGACTAGCTCCTACAATGAGCAGTTCTTC	CASSFLGTSSYNEQFF
.	TRBJ2-1	TRBD2	TRBV25-1	TGTGCCAGCAGTAGCGGGGCTGAGCAGTTCTTC	CASSSGAEQFF
.	TRBJ1-1	.	TRBV5-1	TGCGCCAGCAGCTTGGGCGGGGGCCCAGCTTTCTTT	CASSLGGGPAFF